A selection of T cell receptor beta chains follows, all from one sample in a study of T-cell reconstitution after alpha-beta-depleted transplantation in children. TCRdb fed the PCR reads into MiXCR, producing one record per CDR3 protein. The sample contains fewer than 350,000 distinct CDR3 sequences, around a tenth of which appear only once. Source: peripheral blood, taken 180 days after TCRalphabeta/CD19-depleted stem cell transplant. The source is a male patient between 2 and 15 years old who had a stem cell transplant for chronic granulomatous disease, so the T cells may come from the graft donor. Each CDR3 is given with its conserved first and last residue. D genes are given only for firm matches. Part of the rows lack a size; the others show once, few, many or a class for expanded clones.

TRBV18	15	TRBJ2-1	.	many	CASSPRFPYGNEQFF	TGTGCCAGCTCACCACGATTTCCCTACGGCAATGAGCAGTTCTTC
TRBV10-3	18	TRBJ2-1	TRBD2	many	CAISESRSGGVSYNEQFF	TGTGCCATCAGTGAGTCGAGGAGCGGGGGGGTATCCTACAATGAGCAGTTCTTC
TRBV12-3/TRBV12-4	15	TRBJ2-1	.	many	CASSPRVKSYNEQFF	TGTGCCAGCAGTCCCCGAGTAAAAAGCTACAATGAGCAGTTCTTC
TRBV15	14	TRBJ2-1	.	many	CATSRPRADNEQFF	TGTGCCACCAGTAGACCCCGAGCGGACAATGAGCAGTTCTTC
TRBV10-3	17	TRBJ2-1	TRBD2	many	CAISEAPTSGGYNEQFF	TGTGCCATCAGTGAGGCGCCCACTAGCGGAGGATACAATGAGCAGTTCTTC
TRBV4-1	16	TRBJ2-1	TRBD2	many	CASSPVVAGRLDEQFF	TGCGCCAGCAGCCCAGTGGTAGCGGGGCGCCTAGATGAGCAGTTCTTC
TRBV2	12	TRBJ1-1	.	few	CASGNGAREAFF	TGTGCCAGCGGAAACGGTGCGCGGGAAGCTTTCTTT
TRBV12-3/TRBV12-4	15	TRBJ2-1	TRBD2	many	CASSRSGGAGYEQFF	TGTGCCAGCAGCCGCAGCGGGGGGGCCGGGTATGAGCAGTTCTTC
TRBV15	13	TRBJ1-3	.	many	CATSRDLGNTIYF	TGTGCCACCAGCAGAGATCTTGGAAACACCATATATTTT
TRBV10-3	13	TRBJ2-3	.	many	CAIQPEDTDTQYF	TGTGCCATCCAGCCCGAAGACACAGATACGCAGTATTTT
TRBV10-2	15	TRBJ2-3	.	many	CASSEVIISADTQYF	TGCGCCAGCAGTGAGGTTATTATTAGCGCAGATACGCAGTATTTT
TRBV10-1	14	TRBJ2-1	.	many	CASSGSIPRDEQFF	TGCGCCAGCAGCGGATCGATTCCGCGGGATGAGCAGTTCTTC
TRBV11-1	15	TRBJ2-7	.	many	CASSLGGQSSYEQYF	TGTGCCAGCAGCTTGGGGGGCCAAAGCTCCTACGAGCAGTACTTC
TRBV7-2	16	TRBJ2-3	TRBD1	many	CASSFPGQGGRDTQYF	TGTGCCAGCAGCTTCCCGGGACAGGGAGGGAGGGATACGCAGTATTTT
TRBV5-5	14	TRBJ2-7	.	many	CASSLVRNAYEQYF	TGTGCCAGCAGCTTGGTACGGAACGCCTACGAGCAGTACTTC
TRBV12-3/TRBV12-4	14	TRBJ1-2	TRBD1	many	CASSPPGQFYGYTF	TGTGCCAGCAGCCCACCGGGACAGTTCTATGGCTACACCTTC
TRBV5-1	18	TRBJ1-2	.	many	CASSVEIGPGTSNYGYTF	TGCGCCAGCAGCGTAGAAATCGGTCCCGGGACAAGTAACTATGGCTACACCTTC
TRBV4-3	14	TRBJ1-5	TRBD1	many	CASSPDRGVQPQHF	TGCGCCAGCAGCCCCGACAGGGGAGTACAGCCCCAGCATTTT
TRBV9	15	TRBJ2-6	.	many	CASSSYNSGANVLTF	TGTGCCAGCAGCTCCTACAACTCTGGGGCCAACGTCCTGACTTTC
TRBV20-1	13	TRBJ2-7	TRBD2	many	CSARLAASYEQYF	TGCAGTGCTAGACTAGCGGCCTCCTACGAGCAGTACTTC
TRBV6-5	11	TRBJ2-7	.	many	CASSNHYEQYF	TGTGCCAGCAGTAATCACTACGAGCAGTACTTC
TRBV12-3/TRBV12-4	15	TRBJ2-1	.	.	CASSPIRVPVNEQFF	TGTGCCAGCAGCCCCATTAGGGTTCCGGTCAATGAGCAGTTCTTC
TRBV18	14	TRBJ1-5	.	many	CASSRRGVLRPQHF	TGTGCCAGCTCGCGACGGGGGGTCTTACGGCCCCAGCATTTT
TRBV20-1	13	TRBJ2-2	.	many	CSARYGNTGELFF	TGCAGTGCTAGATACGGGAACACCGGGGAGCTGTTTTTT
TRBV5-1	15	TRBJ2-2	.	many	CASRLATPRRGELFF	TGCGCCAGCAGGCTTGCAACTCCGAGGAGGGGGGAGCTGTTTTTT
TRBV10-3	15	TRBJ1-1	.	.	CAIRGGGTQNTEAFF	TGTGCCATAAGGGGGGGGGGGACACAGAACACTGAAGCTTTCTTT
TRBV6-5	13	TRBJ2-5	.	.	CGSGSGIQETQYF	TGTGGGAGCGGTTCAGGAATCCAAGAGACCCAGTACTTC
TRBV7-9	13	TRBJ2-3	.	many	CASSLDATDTQYF	TGTGCCAGCAGCTTAGACGCCACAGATACGCAGTATTTT
TRBV29-1	11	TRBJ1-1	.	many	CSVDRGTEAFF	TGCAGCGTCGACAGAGGCACTGAAGCTTTCTTT
TRBV5-1	15	TRBJ2-7	TRBD1	many	CASSSIPGQGNEQYF	TGCGCCAGCAGCTCAATCCCGGGACAGGGGAACGAGCAGTACTTC
TRBV5-6	12	TRBJ1-1	.	many	CASSRPHTEAFF	TGTGCCAGCAGCCGTCCGCACACTGAAGCTTTCTTT
TRBV20-1	15	TRBJ2-1	TRBD2	.	CSLMGALAGYNEQSF	TGCAGTTTAATGGGGGCTCTAGCGGGATACAATGAGCAGTCCTTC
TRBV5-1	18	TRBJ2-2	TRBD1	many	CASSLTLGGPTNTGELFF	TGCGCCAGCAGCTTGACTCTAGGGGGCCCAACGAACACCGGGGAGCTGTTTTTT
TRBV9	13	TRBJ1-5	.	many	CASSVLWDQPQHF	TGTGCCAGCAGCGTATTGTGGGATCAGCCCCAGCATTTT
TRBV5-1	14	TRBJ2-1	TRBD1	many	CASFWQTGGGEQFF	TGCGCCAGCTTCTGGCAAACAGGGGGCGGTGAGCAGTTCTTC
TRBV6-6	13	TRBJ2-7	.	many	CASRGQRPSEQYF	TGTGCCAGCAGAGGGCAGCGACCTTCCGAGCAGTACTTC
TRBV3-1	15	TRBJ1-6	.	.	CASSSFGTYTSPLHF	TGTGCCAGCAGCTCCTTCGGGACTTATACTTCCCCCCTCCACTTT
TRBV5-1	18	TRBJ2-6	TRBD1	many	CASSSPGQGARGANVLTF	TGCGCCAGCAGCTCACCGGGACAGGGGGCGCGAGGGGCCAACGTCCTGACTTTC
TRBV20-1	13	TRBJ2-7	TRBD1	many	CSAGTGDTYEQYF	TGCAGTGCCGGGACAGGGGACACCTACGAGCAGTACTTC
TRBV20-1	16	TRBJ1-2	.	many	CSARDFIIPANYGYTF	TGCAGTGCTAGAGATTTTATTATTCCAGCTAACTATGGCTACACCTTC
TRBV30	15	TRBJ1-2	.	.	CAWATPGTANYGYTF	TGTGCCTGGGCGACGCCCGGGACGGCTAACTATGGCTACACCTTC
TRBV7-2	13	TRBJ2-5	.	many	CASSLAFGETQYF	TGTGCCAGCAGCTTAGCCTTCGGGGAGACCCAGTACTTC
TRBV6-5	15	TRBJ2-5	.	many	CASSYSARGQETQYF	TGTGCCAGCAGTTACTCGGCCAGGGGTCAAGAGACCCAGTACTTC
TRBV7-6	14	TRBJ2-7	.	many	CASSLGGDTSEQYF	TGTGCCAGCAGCTTGGGGGGGGACACTAGTGAGCAGTACTTC
TRBV20-1	15	TRBJ2-1	TRBD1	many	CSASRDRGFGNEQFF	TGCAGTGCTTCTCGGGACAGGGGATTCGGTAATGAGCAGTTCTTC
TRBV12-3/TRBV12-4	14	TRBJ2-7	.	many	CASSSDLDYYEQYF	TGTGCCAGCAGCTCCGATTTGGACTACTACGAGCAGTACTTC
TRBV5-1	14	TRBJ1-1	.	medium-sized	CASSLDGWNTEAFF	TGCGCCAGCAGCTTAGACGGGTGGAACACTGAAGCTTTCTTT
TRBV3-1	15	TRBJ2-2	.	.	CASSSRASDTGELFF	TGTGCCAGCAGCTCCCGGGCCTCGGACACCGGGGAGCTGTTTTTT
TRBV18	14	TRBJ2-3	TRBD1	many	CASSLPDREDTQYF	TGTGCCAGCTCACTCCCGGACAGGGAAGATACGCAGTATTTT
TRBV5-5	13	TRBJ1-6	TRBD1	many	CASSRPGTATLHF	TGTGCCAGCAGCCGTCCCGGGACAGCGACCCTCCACTTT
TRBV10-3	16	TRBJ2-3	TRBD2	many	CAIRSELSGTTDTQYF	TGTGCCATCAGGTCAGAGCTTAGCGGGACAACAGATACGCAGTATTTT
TRBV20-1	11	TRBJ1-1	.	many	CSVIVGSSAFF	TGCAGTGTAATTGTAGGGAGTTCAGCTTTCTTT